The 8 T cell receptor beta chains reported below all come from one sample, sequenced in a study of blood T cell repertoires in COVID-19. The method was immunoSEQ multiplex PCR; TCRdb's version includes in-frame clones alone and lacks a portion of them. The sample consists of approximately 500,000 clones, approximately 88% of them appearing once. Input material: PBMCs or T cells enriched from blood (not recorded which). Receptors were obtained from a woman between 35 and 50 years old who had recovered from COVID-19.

The chain's CDR3 is CATSRKTSGSRETQYF. Written as DNA, the CDR3 is TGTGCCACCAGCCGGAAGACTAGCGGGAGTCGGGAGACCCAGTACTTC. V usage is TRBV15 and J usage is TRBJ2-5; 12 bases map to TRBD2. The germline V gene has CDR1 LNHNV and CDR2 YYDKDF (reference sequence). The CDR3 is 16 amino acids. V dropped 5 bases and J dropped 5; count of bases not matched to a gene: 9.

DNA for the CDR3: TGTGCCAGCAGTGAACGAGGGCGGTTAGGGAGGCAGTACTTC. Amino acids: CASSERGRLGRQYF. This rearrangement joins TRBV2 to TRBJ2-7, with D possibly being TRBD2 (5 bases). In germline, CDR1 is SNHLY, CDR2 FYNNEI. The V end lost 2 bases, the J end lost 9 bases, and 17 bases lay between the germline ends. There are 14 residues in the CDR3.

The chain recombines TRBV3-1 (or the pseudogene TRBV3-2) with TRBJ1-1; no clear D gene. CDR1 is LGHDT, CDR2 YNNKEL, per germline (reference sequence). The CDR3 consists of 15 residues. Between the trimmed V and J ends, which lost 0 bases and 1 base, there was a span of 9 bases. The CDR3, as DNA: TGTGCCAGCAGCCAAGATATAGCAGCGAACACTGAAGCTTTCTTT. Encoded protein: CASSQDIAANTEAFF.

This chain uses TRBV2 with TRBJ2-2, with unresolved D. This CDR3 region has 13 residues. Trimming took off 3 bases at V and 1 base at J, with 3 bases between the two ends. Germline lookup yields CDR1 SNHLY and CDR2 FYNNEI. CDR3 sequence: CASSDQNTGELFF. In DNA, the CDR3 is TGTGCCAGCAGTGACCAGAACACCGGGGAGCTGTTTTTT.

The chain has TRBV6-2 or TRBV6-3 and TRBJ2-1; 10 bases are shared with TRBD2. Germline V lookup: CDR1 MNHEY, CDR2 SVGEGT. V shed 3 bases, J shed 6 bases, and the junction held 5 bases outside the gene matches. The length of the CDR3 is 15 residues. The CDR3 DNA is TGTGCCAGCAGTTATAAGACTAGCGGGTTCAATGAGCAGTTCTTC. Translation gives CASSYKTSGFNEQFF.

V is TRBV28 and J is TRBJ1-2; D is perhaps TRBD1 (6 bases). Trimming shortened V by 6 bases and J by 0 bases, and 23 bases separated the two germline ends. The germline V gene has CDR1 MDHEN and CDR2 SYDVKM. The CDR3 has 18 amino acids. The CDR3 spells CASSLNVPDSISNYGYTF. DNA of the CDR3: TGTGCCAGCAGCCTAAACGTGCCGGACAGCATTTCTAACTATGGCTACACCTTC.

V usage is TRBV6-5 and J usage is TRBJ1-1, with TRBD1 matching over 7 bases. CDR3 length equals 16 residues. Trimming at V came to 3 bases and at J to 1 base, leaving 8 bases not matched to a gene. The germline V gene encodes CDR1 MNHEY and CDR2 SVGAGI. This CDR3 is CASSYFAGTENTEAFF. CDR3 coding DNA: TGTGCCAGCAGTTATTTCGCCGGGACAGAGAACACTGAAGCTTTCTTT.

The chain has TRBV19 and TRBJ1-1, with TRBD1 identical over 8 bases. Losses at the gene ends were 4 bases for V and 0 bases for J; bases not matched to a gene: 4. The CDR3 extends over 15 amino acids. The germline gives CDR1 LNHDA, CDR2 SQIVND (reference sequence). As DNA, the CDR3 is TGTGCCAGTAGTACCCGGGACAGGATGAACACTGAAGCTTTCTTT. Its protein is CASSTRDRMNTEAFF.